The source of this TCR beta chain is a study of T cell responses to AZD1222 COVID-19 vaccine. Study-level information: Researchers grouped second doses given at about 4 or about 12 weeks into one pool.

Germline trimming cut 5 bases from V and 5 bases from J; bases unmatched to any gene: 6. Germline V CDR1 and CDR2: SEHNR, FQNEAQ (reference sequence). The CDR3 loop spans 15 amino acids. The assay was immunoSEQ multiplex PCR, and TCRdb's table has in-frame clones only and misses some. Found here are roughly 120,000 clones, 85% to 90% of them singletons; the top ten hold approximately 7.5%. The chain uses TRBV7-9 and TRBJ2-5, with TRBD1 identical over 12 bases. The sample was peripheral blood, taken on day 0 of AZD1222 vaccination. The sequence was obtained from an adult in good health. Here the CDR3 reads CASSPGTGGWETQYF. In DNA, the CDR3 is TGTGCCAGCAGCCCCGGGACAGGGGGCTGGGAGACCCAGTACTTC.